Below are 2 T cell receptor beta chains sequenced from a single sample in a study of T cell responses to AZD1222 COVID-19 vaccine (dated by TCRdb to about 2021). The time point tag for this specimen amounts to: about 28 days (+/-7) after the second vaccine dose. Libraries came from the immunoSEQ multiplex PCR assay. The table comes from immuneACCESS by way of TCRdb, which keeps in-frame sequences with V and J called. Part of the clones is missing from these tables; in studies checked, under half for an unresolved V gene and the rest for unknown reasons. The sample data list nearly 200,000 clones, and approximately 95% of these were observed just once. 1% of the sample belongs to the ten largest clones. Source: peripheral blood, taken 28 days after the second AZD1222 dose. The receptors derive from an adult who received the AZD1222 COVID-19 vaccine.

The chain employs TRBV19 and TRBJ2-7; TRBD1 agrees at 7 bases. V shed 10 bases, J shed 2 bases, and the junction held 8 bases outside the gene matches. Germline values: CDR1 LNHDA, CDR2 SQIVND (reference sequence). The CDR3 spans 13 residues. Written as DNA, the CDR3 is TGTGCCACAAGTACGGACAGGACCTACGAGCAGTACTTC. Its protein is CATSTDRTYEQYF.

Remarks on this clone: Other DNA sequences in the sample encode the same CDR3. The rearrangement joins TRBV12-3 or TRBV12-4 to TRBJ2-7; D gene ambiguous. CDR3 length: 11 amino acids. Trimming left V 1 base short and J 4 bases short, with 2 bases between. Written as DNA, the CDR3 is TGTGCCAGCAGTTTAGGATACGAGCAGTACTTC. Translation: CASSLGYEQYF.